This TCR beta chain originates from a study of T cells in localized non-small cell lung cancer. A remark on this clone: Antigen specificity is unknown.

General study points: It was uninvolved adjacent lung that showed the highest T cell clonality, exceeding tumor.

The V end was cut by 4 bases, the J end by 4 bases, with 10 bases between. From germline, CDR1 is SGHTA and CDR2 FQGNSA. The CDR3 totals 13 residues. Method: immunoSEQ multiplex PCR; TCRdb's copy keeps in-frame clones and lacks some. The table has tens of thousands of clones, approximately 81% seen once; the top ten hold under 8%. The V and J genes are TRBV7-2 and TRBJ1-1, with D uncertain. The sample here was peripheral blood mononuclear cells, taken before any cancer treatment. The clonotype originates from a male donor at least 60 years old with stage II lung adenocarcinoma. The CDR3: CASSSQEGTEAFF. CDR3 DNA: TGTGCCAGCAGCTCTCAGGAAGGCACTGAAGCTTTCTTT.